These 2 T cell receptor beta chains share one sample of origin, sequenced in a study of cytomegalovirus exposure and HLA in healthy donors. PCR used 60 Vbeta primers and 13 Jbeta primers. Sequenced by immunoSEQ multiplex PCR; TCRdb stores in-frame clones only, minus some. The sample holds tens of thousands of clones, more than 70% seen once. Specimen: PBMCs. These receptors were obtained from a male donor in good health and CMV-seronegative.

The CDR3 loop is CASSVDRGGGQPQHF. CDR3 nucleotides: TGTGCCAGTAGCGTCGACAGGGGAGGAGGTCAGCCCCAGCATTTT. This sequence joins TRBV19 and TRBJ1-5; 8 positions match TRBD1. The germline CDR1 and CDR2 sequences are LNHDA and SQIVND (reference sequence). The V segment lost 6 bases and the J segment 6 bases; nucleotides outside the gene matches: 10. CDR3 size: 15 residues.

This clone was counted only a few times. The V call is TRBV5-5, the J call TRBJ2-5, with 9 bases that match TRBD1. The length of the CDR3 is 14 residues. The germline CDR1 and CDR2 sequences are SGHKS and YYEKEE (reference sequence). V gave up 3 bases and J gave up 5 bases; unmatched junction bases: 5. The CDR3 spells CASSSTGGLETQYF. The CDR3 DNA is TGTGCCAGCAGCTCCACAGGGGGCCTTGAGACCCAGTACTTC.